This passage covers 21 T cell receptor beta chains from one sample sequenced in a study of blood T cell repertoires in COVID-19. Method: immunoSEQ multiplex PCR; TCRdb's copy keeps in-frame clones and lacks some. The data show under 300,000 clones, roughly 80% seen once. Sequencing used PBMCs or T cells enriched from blood (not recorded which). Receptors originate from a man aged 50-59 years who had recovered from COVID-19.

The chain links TRBV16 to TRBJ1-4; D perhaps matches TRBD1 (6 bases). The germline V gene has CDR1 KGHSY and CDR2 FQNENV. The CDR3 covers 16 residues. The V end was cut by 0 bases, the J end by 1 base, with 9 bases between. The CDR3 sequence is CASSQSNRVTNEKLFF. CDR3 nucleotide sequence: TGTGCCAGCAGCCAATCGAACAGGGTAACTAATGAAAAACTGTTTTTT.

This chain links TRBV6-1 with TRBJ1-5; 8 bases agree with TRBD1. This CDR3 has 19 amino acids. Germline V gives CDR1 MNHNS, CDR2 SASEGT. With V trimmed by 2 bases and J by 1 base, 13 bases remained unmatched. CDR3 bases: TGTGCCAGCAGTGAAAAAGGGCAGGGGGCGTTTGGGAGCAATCAGCCCCAGCATTTT. Its translation: CASSEKGQGAFGSNQPQHF.

J is TRBJ1-1 and V is TRBV15; D remains unclear. Germline CDR1 reads LNHNV; CDR2 reads YYDKDF (reference sequence). The CDR3 runs 12 residues. V was shortened by 1 base and J by 7 bases, with 7 bases between the two germline ends. The CDR3 nucleotides read TGTGCCACCAGCAGAGGGCAGGATGAAGCTTTCTTT. This codes for CATSRGQDEAFF.

The chain carries TRBV27 and TRBJ2-7; TRBD2 aligns across 8 bases. From germline, CDR1 is MNHEY and CDR2 SMNVEV (reference sequence). The CDR3 extends over 16 amino acids. Trimming at V came to 5 bases and at J to 0 bases, leaving 9 bases not matched to a gene. In nucleotides, the CDR3 is TGTGCCAGCAGTCCCAGGACTAGCTCCTTCTCCTACGAGCAGTACTTC. Its protein product is CASSPRTSSFSYEQYF.

V is TRBV27 and J is TRBJ2-4; the D gene is possibly TRBD1 (6 bases). Germline CDR1 MNHEY, CDR2 SMNVEV (reference sequence). Deletions cut 5 bases from V and 0 bases from J, with 17 bases between. The CDR3 sequence is 17 residues long. The CDR3 loop reads CASSRDPGQLAKNIQYF. CDR3 sequence (DNA): TGTGCCAGCAGTCGAGATCCGGGACAACTAGCCAAAAACATTCAGTACTTC.

The CDR3 nucleotides read TGTGCCAGCAGCTCAGACAGGGGGTACTCCTACGAGCAGTACTTC. Its protein product is CASSSDRGYSYEQYF. The chain has TRBV7-9 and TRBJ2-7, with 9 bases that match TRBD1. The CDR3 is made up of 15 amino acids. V lost 4 bases and J lost 0; bases outside the gene matches: 4. CDR1 is SEHNR, CDR2 FQNEAQ, per germline (reference sequence).

Worth noting for this clone: This CDR3 is also generated by other DNA sequences in the sample. The rearrangement links TRBV12-3 or TRBV12-4 to TRBJ1-1, with 9 bases lining up with TRBD1. The CDR3 sequence is 12 residues long. V lost 5 bases to trimming and J lost 11 bases; unmatched junction nucleotides: 6. The CDR3 sequence is CASSLQGARAFF. The CDR3 DNA sequence: TGTGCCAGCAGTCTACAGGGGGCGAGGGCTTTCTTT.

V gene TRBV4-1 combines with J gene TRBJ1-1; D ambiguous. The V gene lost 4 bases and the J gene lost 5 bases, with 11 bases spanning the gap. Germline CDR1 and CDR2: MGHRA and YSYEKL. The CDR3 has 13 residues. DNA for the CDR3: TGCGCCAGCAGCCTTCGACGGGAAACTGAAGCTTTCTTT. This codes for CASSLRRETEAFF.

This chain connects TRBV21-1 to TRBJ2-5; the D call TRBD2 from the table was never checked on the DNA. TRBV21-1 is a listed pseudogene. The CDR3 consists of 16 residues. CDR3 coding DNA: TGTGCCAGCATTTGGGTCCAGAGGCCCTTCCAAGAGACCCAGTACTTC. Amino acid sequence: CASIWVQRPFQETQYF.

J is TRBJ1-2 and V is TRBV25-1; weak D call: TRBD1 (5 bases). Germline V lookup: CDR1 MGHDK, CDR2 SYGVNS. The CDR3 totals 13 residues. The V end was cut by 8 bases, the J end by 4 bases, with 14 bases between. The CDR3 DNA reads as TGTGCCAGCGCCCCGCGGGACCTCTATGGCTACACCTTC. Encoded protein: CASAPRDLYGYTF.

J is TRBJ1-5 and V is TRBV15; D gene ambiguous. This CDR3 is built from 13 residues. The V and J ends lost 3 bases and 6 bases respectively, with 9 bases between them. Germline loops: CDR1 LNHNV, CDR2 YYDKDF (reference sequence). The CDR3 spells CATSRELGQPQHF. The CDR3 DNA is TGTGCCACCAGCAGGGAGCTCGGTCAGCCCCAGCATTTT.

The chain has TRBV18 and TRBJ1-1, with 7 bases fitting TRBD1. V lost 5 bases and J lost 11; bases outside the gene matches: 11. From germline, CDR1 is KGHSH and CDR2 LQKENI. This CDR3 contains 13 residues. The CDR3 nucleotides read TGTGCCAGCTCAGCCTGGGACAGCCCCGACGCTTTCTTT. Translated, it gives CASSAWDSPDAFF.

The J gene is TRBJ2-1, the V gene TRBV30; 7 bases match TRBD2. Per germline, CDR1 GTSNPN and CDR2 SVGIG (reference sequence). The CDR3 has 11 amino acids. Trimming cost V 0 bases and J 14 bases; bases outside gene matches: 4. CDR3 residues: CAWSVGGVEFF. The CDR3 region has the DNA TGTGCCTGGAGTGTGGGGGGGGTTGAGTTCTTC.

The genes are TRBV24-1 and TRBJ2-2; D uncertain. The CDR3 runs to 15 residues. V lost 2 bases and J 4 bases, leaving 10 bases between the germline ends. Germline-derived CDR1 and CDR2 are KGHDR and SFDVKD. For the CDR3, the DNA is TGTGCCACCAGTGATTCAGGCAGGCTCACCGGGGAGCTGTTTTTT. It specifies CATSDSGRLTGELFF.

The rearrangement joins TRBV4-1 to TRBJ1-2; D call uncertain. Germline V gives CDR1 MGHRA, CDR2 YSYEKL. The CDR3 totals 15 residues. V lost 1 base to trimming and J lost 3 bases, with 12 bases between them. CDR3 in DNA: TGCGCCAGCAGCCAAGCGGTGGGAGTTGACTATGGCTACACCTTC. This gives the protein CASSQAVGVDYGYTF.

V and J are TRBV13 and TRBJ2-1; weak D call: TRBD1 (6 bases). V shed 8 bases and J shed 6 bases, with 20 bases lying between them. This CDR3 spans 15 amino acids. Germline V CDR1 and CDR2: PRHDT, FYEKMQ (reference sequence). Written as DNA, the CDR3 is TGTGCCAGCTCGAAAGGGGCAGGGGCGATCAATGAGCAGTTCTTC. It encodes CASSKGAGAINEQFF.

The chain uses TRBV11-2 and TRBJ2-7; D is ambiguous. Germline CDR1 is SGHAT and CDR2 is FQNNGV. The V gene lost 5 bases and the J gene lost 5 bases, with 10 bases spanning the gap. The CDR3 consists of 12 residues. This CDR3 is CASSPIIHEQYF. The CDR3 coding sequence is TGTGCCAGCAGCCCTATTATTCACGAGCAGTACTTC.

The CDR3 region is CASSATTNTEAFF. The CDR3 DNA follows: TGTGCCAGCAGCGCAACTACGAACACTGAAGCTTTCTTT. The chain recombines TRBV9 with TRBJ1-1; D call uncertain. The CDR3 covers 13 residues. The germline CDR1 and CDR2 sequences are SGDLS and YYNGEE. Trimming took off 3 bases at V and 1 base at J, with 7 bases between the two ends.

This rearrangement joins TRBV4-1 to TRBJ2-3; D perhaps matches TRBD1 (5 bases). V lost 4 bases and J lost 12, with 14 bases in between. Germline CDR1 MGHRA, CDR2 YSYEKL. The CDR3 extends over 12 amino acids. CDR3 in amino acids: CASSPTGIPQYF. DNA for the CDR3: TGCGCCAGCAGCCCCACAGGAATCCCTCAGTATTTT.

Notes on this clone: Other DNA variants within this sample encode the same CDR3. V and J are TRBV5-1 and TRBJ2-3, with D possibly being TRBD1 (5 bases). V lost 0 bases to trimming and J lost 6 bases, with 11 bases between them. This CDR3 is 14 amino acids long. Per the germline V gene, CDR1 is SGHRS and CDR2 is YFSETQ. The CDR3, as DNA: TGCGCCAGCAGCTTGGGTCAGGGTAGGGATACGCAGTATTTT. Its protein product is CASSLGQGRDTQYF.

The J gene is TRBJ2-7, the V gene TRBV19; 7 bases fit TRBD2. Germline lookup yields CDR1 LNHDA and CDR2 SQIVND (reference sequence). The CDR3 is 16 amino acids. Trimming removed 7 bases from V and 0 bases from J; junction bases left unmatched: 12. The CDR3 reads CASTPNHGTTSYEQYF. In nucleotides, the CDR3 is TGTGCCAGTACCCCAAACCACGGGACTACCTCCTACGAGCAGTACTTC.